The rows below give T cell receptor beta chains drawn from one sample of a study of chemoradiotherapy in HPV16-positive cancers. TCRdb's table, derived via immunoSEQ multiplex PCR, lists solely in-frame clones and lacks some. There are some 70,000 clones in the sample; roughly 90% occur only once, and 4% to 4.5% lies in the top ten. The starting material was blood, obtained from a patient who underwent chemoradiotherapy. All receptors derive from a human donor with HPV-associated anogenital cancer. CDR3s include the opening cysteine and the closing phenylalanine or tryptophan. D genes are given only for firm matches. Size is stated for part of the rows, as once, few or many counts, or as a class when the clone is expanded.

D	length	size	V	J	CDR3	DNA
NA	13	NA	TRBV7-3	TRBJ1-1	CASSLTGGTEAFF	TGTGCCAGCAGCTTAACCGGGGGCACTGAAGCTTTCTTT
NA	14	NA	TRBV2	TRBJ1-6	CASREGDTDSPLHF	TGTGCCAGCAGGGAAGGGGATACTGATTCACCCCTCCACTTT
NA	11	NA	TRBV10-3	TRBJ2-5	CAIGGQETQYF	TGTGCCATCGGGGGGCAAGAGACCCAGTACTTC
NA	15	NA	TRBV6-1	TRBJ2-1	CASSDLSGANNEQFF	TGTGCCAGCAGTGACCTTAGCGGAGCCAACAATGAGCAGTTCTTC
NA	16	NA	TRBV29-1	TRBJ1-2	CSVVHRVGASNYGYTF	TGCAGCGTTGTTCACAGGGTAGGGGCCTCTAACTATGGCTACACCTTC
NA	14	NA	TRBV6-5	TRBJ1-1	CAGSVQRTLTEAFF	TGTGCCGGATCCGTACAGCGCACCCTCACTGAAGCTTTCTTT
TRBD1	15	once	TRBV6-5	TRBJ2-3	CASSFGQGSPDTQYF	TGTGCCAGCAGCTTTGGACAGGGCAGCCCAGATACGCAGTATTTT
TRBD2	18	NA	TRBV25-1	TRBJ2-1	CASSEPGLAGRAYNEQFF	TGTGCCAGCAGTGAACCGGGACTAGCGGGGAGAGCCTACAATGAGCAGTTCTTC
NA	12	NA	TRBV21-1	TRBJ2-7	CASKRGGYEQYF	TGTGCCAGCAAGCGGGGGGGGTACGAGCAGTACTTC
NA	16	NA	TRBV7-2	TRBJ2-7	CASSLGVNRAIYEQYF	TGTGCCAGCAGCTTAGGAGTAAACAGAGCTATCTACGAGCAGTACTTC
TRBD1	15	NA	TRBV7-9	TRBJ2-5	CASSFRQGAQETQYF	TGTGCCAGCAGCTTCCGGCAGGGGGCCCAAGAGACCCAGTACTTC
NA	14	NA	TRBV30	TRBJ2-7	CAWSETGPPYEQYF	TGTGCCTGGAGTGAGACGGGTCCTCCCTACGAGCAGTACTTC
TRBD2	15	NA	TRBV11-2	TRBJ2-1	CASSLVSSGRREQFF	TGTGCCAGCAGCTTAGTGTCTAGCGGAAGGCGTGAGCAGTTCTTC
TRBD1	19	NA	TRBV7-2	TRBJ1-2	CASSSPQWGQSGQNYGYTF	TGTGCCAGCAGCTCTCCCCAATGGGGACAGTCAGGGCAAAACTATGGCTACACCTTC
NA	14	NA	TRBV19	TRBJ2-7	CASSIVAGSYEQYF	TGTGCCAGTAGTATAGTGGCGGGGTCCTACGAGCAGTACTTC
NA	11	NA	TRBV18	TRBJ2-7	CASSPSNEQYF	TGTGCCAGCTCACCAAGTAACGAGCAGTACTTC
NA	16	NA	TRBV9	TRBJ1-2	CASSPQSLAGHYGYTF	TGTGCCAGCAGCCCTCAAAGTCTGGCAGGGCACTATGGCTACACCTTC
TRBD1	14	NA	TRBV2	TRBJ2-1	CASSPQGSYNEQFF	TGTGCCAGCTCACCACAGGGGTCCTACAATGAGCAGTTCTTC
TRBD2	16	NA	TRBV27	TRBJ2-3	CASSFSSGGAGDTQYF	TGTGCCAGCAGTTTCAGTAGCGGGGGGGCGGGAGATACGCAGTATTTT
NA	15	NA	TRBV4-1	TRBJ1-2	CASSQGSGVNYGYTF	TGCGCCAGCAGCCAAGGTTCAGGGGTGAACTATGGCTACACCTTC
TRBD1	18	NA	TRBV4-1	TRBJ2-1	CASSPRWPTGNSYNEQFF	TGCGCCAGCAGCCCAAGGTGGCCGACAGGGAACTCCTACAATGAGCAGTTCTTC
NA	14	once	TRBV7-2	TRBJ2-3	CASSLGSGVDTQYF	TGTGCCAGCAGCTTAGGTTCGGGGGTAGATACGCAGTATTTT
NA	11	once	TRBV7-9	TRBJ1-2	CALQLMGVDTF	TGTGCCCTGCAGCTTATGGGGGTAGACACCTTC
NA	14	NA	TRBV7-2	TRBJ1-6	CASSSVPPNSPLHF	TGTGCCAGCAGCTCGGTCCCTCCCAATTCACCCCTCCACTTT
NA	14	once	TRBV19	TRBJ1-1	CASRPPGANTEAFF	TGTGCCAGTAGGCCCCCCGGGGCGAACACTGAAGCTTTCTTT